This record covers a single T cell receptor beta chain. As originally analysed: Reference gene primer amplification gave estimated nucleated cell counts. Assay used: immunoSEQ multiplex PCR; TCRdb lists only in-frame clones, some missing. V, J and clone size reflect that table, while D and trimming were determined from the DNA. Among around 110,000 clones listed, almost 85% were seen once. The data belong to a study of blood T cell repertoires in COVID-19. The wider study: Sites in the United States, Italy and Spain provided acute and convalescent COVID-19 samples. Nucleic acid was either cDNA or gDNA, and it came from T cells, B-cell-depleted T cells, or PBMCs.

The CDR3 has 12 amino acids. Germline V lookup: CDR1 ENHRY, CDR2 SYGVKD. The V end was cut by 2 bases, the J end by 4 bases, with 5 bases between. Sample: peripheral blood. V gene TRBV10-3 combines with J gene TRBJ1-2; perhaps TRBD1 as D (5 bases). The sequence derives from a man between 65 and 79 years old with active or convalescent COVID-19. The CDR3 loop reads CAISEGAYGYTF. CDR3 DNA: TGTGCCATCAGTGAGGGGGCCTATGGCTACACCTTC.